This T cell receptor beta chain was recorded in a study of T cell responses to AZD1222 COVID-19 vaccine. V was pared by 6 bases and J by 4 bases, with 10 bases of the junction left unmatched. This CDR3 is built from 14 residues. From germline, CDR1 is SQVTM and CDR2 ANQGSEA. Turning to this clone: Its antigen is undetermined.

The assay was immunoSEQ multiplex PCR, and TCRdb's table has in-frame clones only and misses some. The sample contains 110,000 or so clones, around 90% of which appear only once. Whole-study findings and limits: Females made up more of the donors, who were largely white British, and clonal diversity may have come out too low. An increase in Spike-specific TCR breadth and depth was observed after two AZD1222 doses. Spike-spanning, vaccine-associated CD4 TCRs were dominant at 160-218 and 743-854.

J is TRBJ1-2 and V is TRBV29-1, with 8 positions matching TRBD1. The sequencing here drew on peripheral blood, taken on day 0 of MenACWY control vaccination. This TCR was sampled from an adult in good health. CDR3 nucleotides: TGCAGCGTCGCTGGACAGGGTAGAGCCTATGGCTACACCTTC. It is translated as CSVAGQGRAYGYTF.